These 16 T cell receptor beta chains came from one sample sequenced in a study of cytomegalovirus exposure and HLA in healthy donors. Primers: 60 Vbeta forward and 13 Jbeta reverse. Measured with immunoSEQ multiplex PCR; TCRdb has only the in-frame clones, and not every one. The profile shows 90,000 or so clones, approximately 72% of them singletons. Sequencing was carried out using PBMCs. The source is a woman aged 35 to 49 in good health and CMV-seronegative.

This chain links TRBV5-1 with TRBJ1-6; 9 nucleotides align to TRBD1. The CDR3 loop spans 19 amino acids. J lost 0 bases, V lost 0 bases, and 7 bases had no gene match. Germline CDR1 and CDR2: SGHRS and YFSETQ. As DNA, the CDR3 is TGCGCCAGCAGCTTGGCTGGGACAGGGAAGCCCTCCTATAATTCACCCCTCCACTTT. Encoded protein: CASSLAGTGKPSYNSPLHF.

V is TRBV5-1 and J is TRBJ1-1, with TRBD1 as a possible D gene (6 bases). Trimming left V 4 bases short and J 0 bases short, with 16 bases between. The CDR3 runs to 16 residues. Looked up from germline, CDR1 is SGHRS and CDR2 is YFSETQ. The CDR3: CASSRGGPGLNTEAFF. CDR3 in DNA: TGCGCCAGCAGCCGGGGGGGGCCAGGCTTGAACACTGAAGCTTTCTTT.

The chain recombines TRBV11-3 with TRBJ2-2; TRBD2 aligns across 10 bases. Per germline, CDR1 SGHNT and CDR2 YENEEA. The CDR3 extends over 16 amino acids. V dropped 4 bases and J dropped 2; count of bases not matched to a gene: 4. The CDR3 DNA reads as TGTGCCAGCAGCTCTCTAGCGGGGGATAACACCGGGGAGCTGTTTTTT. This codes for CASSSLAGDNTGELFF. Full variable domain (remainder filled in from reference TRBV11-3 and TRBJ2-2): EAGVVQSPRYKIIEKKQPVAFWCNPISGHNTLYWYLQNLGQGPELLIRYENEEAVDDSQLPKDRFSAERLKGVDSTLKIQPAELGDSAVYLCASSSLAGDNTGELFFGEGSRLTVL.

This clone was counted between two and nine times. J is TRBJ1-1 and V is TRBV6-6; D is undetermined. This CDR3 region has 12 residues. V was pared by 2 bases and J by 4 bases, with 5 bases between. The germline gives CDR1 MNHNY, CDR2 SVGAGI (reference sequence). The CDR3 reads CASSYEVTEAFF. The CDR3 DNA follows: TGTGCCAGCAGTTACGAGGTCACTGAAGCTTTCTTT.

This clone has just a few counts. The chain combines TRBV10-3 with TRBJ1-1; the D gene is possibly TRBD1 (5 bases). Germline values: CDR1 ENHRY, CDR2 SYGVKD. This CDR3 is 15 amino acids long. Trimming took off 10 bases at V and 1 base at J, with 19 bases between the two ends. The DNA for the CDR3 is TGTGCCACCTTCCGGGACGGGAGTCGGAACACTGAAGCTTTCTTT. Its protein is CATFRDGSRNTEAFF.

This chain joins TRBV7-9 and TRBJ2-5; TRBD2 might be the D (7 bases). Trimming shortened V by 3 bases and J by 5 bases, and 13 bases separated the two germline ends. From germline, CDR1 is SEHNR and CDR2 FQNEAQ (reference sequence). This CDR3 has 14 amino acids. CDR3 in DNA: TGTGCCAGCAGCTTCGGGGGGACAAGGGAGACCCAGTACTTC. Its translation is CASSFGGTRETQYF.

This clone has a handful of counts. The genes are TRBV5-1 and TRBJ2-6; 7 bases fit TRBD2. Trimming cost V 4 bases and J 4 bases; bases outside gene matches: 14. The CDR3 has 18 residues. Germline V gene data show CDR1 as SGHRS and CDR2 as YFSETQ. In DNA form, the CDR3 reads TGCGCCAGCAGCCCGCTTCCCCCGGGGGGAAGGGGGGCCAACGTCCTGACTTTC. Its protein product is CASSPLPPGGRGANVLTF. The full variable domain, rest sourced from reference TRBV5-1 and TRBJ2-6, is KAGVTQTPRYLIKTRGQQVTLSCSPISGHRSVSWYQQTPGQGLQFLFEYFSETQRNKGNFPGRFSGRQFSNSRSEMNVSTLELGDSALYLCASSPLPPGGRGANVLTFGAGSRLTVL.

In nucleotides, the CDR3 is TGTGCCAGCAGCCCCTGGACTAGCGGGAGCGGACCCTCCTACGAGCAGTACTTC. This codes for CASSPWTSGSGPSYEQYF. The genes are TRBV4-2 and TRBJ2-7, with 13 bases identical to TRBD2. Germline trimming cut 4 bases from V and 0 bases from J; bases unmatched to any gene: 9. Germline-derived CDR1 and CDR2 are LGHNA and YNFKEQ. The CDR3 extends over 18 amino acids.

The gene calls are TRBV6-6 and TRBJ1-1; D unresolved. The CDR3 covers 8 residues. CDR1 is MNHNY, CDR2 SVGAGI, per germline (reference sequence). V was shortened by 5 bases and J by 14 bases, with 6 bases between the two germline ends. The chain's CDR3 is CASSDRFF. The CDR3 nucleotides read TGTGCCAGCAGTGATCGGTTCTTT.

The chain links TRBV6-6 to TRBJ2-7; 11 nucleotides line up with TRBD2. The CDR3 spans 15 residues. The germline V gene has CDR1 MNHNY and CDR2 SVGAGI (reference sequence). The V segment lost 4 bases and the J segment 6 bases; nucleotides outside the gene matches: 8. CDR3 nucleotides: TGTGCCAGCAGTTCTCAACTAGCGGGAGTGTTCGAGCAGTACTTC. It is translated as CASSSQLAGVFEQYF.

The rearrangement links TRBV5-1 to TRBJ1-3; no definite D call. The CDR3 covers 15 residues. Germline CDR1 reads SGHRS; CDR2 reads YFSETQ. Between the trimmed V and J ends, which lost 0 bases and 0 bases, there was a span of 7 bases. CDR3 coding DNA: TGCGCCAGCAGCTTGGATTCCTACTCTGGAAACACCATATATTTT. This sequence encodes CASSLDSYSGNTIYF.

This rearrangement joins TRBV7-8 to TRBJ1-3; 9 bases line up with TRBD1. Unmatched junction bases numbered 8, after V lost 7 bases and J lost 4 bases. CDR3 length: 15 amino acids. Germline loops: CDR1 SGHVS, CDR2 FQNEAQ. The CDR3 loop is CASTIDRGRGNTIYF. Here the CDR3 DNA reads TGTGCCAGCACCATCGACAGGGGGAGAGGAAACACCATATATTTT.

The chain couples TRBV16 to TRBJ1-5; 8 bases are shared with TRBD1. There are 15 residues in the CDR3. The germline V gene has CDR1 KGHSY and CDR2 FQNENV. V trimming: 2 bases; J trimming: 2 bases; junction bases outside the gene matches: 2. The CDR3 sequence is CASSQQGAGNQPQHF. The CDR3 bases are TGTGCCAGCAGCCAACAGGGGGCTGGCAATCAGCCCCAGCATTTT.

This chain uses TRBV5-4 with TRBJ2-7, with 8 bases matching TRBD2. V was pared by 4 bases and J by 3 bases, with 9 bases of the junction left unmatched. Per the germline V gene, CDR1 is SGHNT and CDR2 is YYREEE (reference sequence). The CDR3 sequence is 15 residues long. The DNA of the CDR3 is TGTGCCAGCAGCCCGACCATAGCGGGAAGCTACGAGCAGTACTTC. Translation: CASSPTIAGSYEQYF.

The chain employs TRBV27 and TRBJ1-1; D is unresolved. The germline gives CDR1 MNHEY, CDR2 SMNVEV (reference sequence). V was clipped by 3 bases and J by 4 bases, with 9 bases between them. The CDR3 is 13 amino acids. The DNA for the CDR3 is TGTGCCAGCAGTTTCCGGAGGGTCACTGAAGCTTTCTTT. Translating gives CASSFRRVTEAFF.

The gene calls are TRBV7-8 and TRBJ2-5; 14 bases agree with TRBD2. V shed 5 bases and J 5 bases; nucleotides not matched to a gene: 4. Germline CDR1 SGHVS, CDR2 FQNEAQ. The CDR3 is 15 residues long. The CDR3, as DNA: TGTGCCAGCAGCGCGGGACTAGCGGGAGCGGAGACCCAGTACTTC. This encodes CASSAGLAGAETQYF.